These 3 T cell receptor beta chains share one sample of origin, sequenced in a study of blood T cell repertoires in COVID-19 (TCRdb year 2020). Library preparation employed the immunoSEQ multiplex PCR assay. This is the immuneACCESS table as TCRdb keeps it, with only in-frame sequences that have V and J called. A part of the clones is gone; compared with another copy, unresolved V genes explain less than half, and the rest is unexplained. The sample data list 100,000 or so clones, and approximately 92% of these were observed just once. The top ten constitute about 4% of the sample. Sequenced sample: peripheral blood. The receptor set was obtained from a man aged 18 to 29 with acute or convalescent COVID-19.

This sequence joins TRBV2 and TRBJ2-1, with TRBD1 matching 8 bases. The trim removed 8 bases at V and 3 bases at J, leaving 3 bases unmatched. The CDR3 is 13 residues long. The V gene's germline CDR1 is SNHLY and CDR2 FYNNEI. CDR3 in amino acids: CASSGGYYNEQFF. The CDR3 DNA reads as TGTGCCAGCTCAGGGGGCTACTACAATGAGCAGTTCTTC.

This clone has only a few counts. V is TRBV21-1 and J is TRBJ2-2; the listed D gene, TRBD2, was not tested against the DNA. TRBV21-1 is termed a pseudogene. CDR3 length: 15 amino acids. CDR3 nucleotides: TGTGCCAGCAGCCCCGGGACTAGCTCCTGCGGGGAGCTGTTTTTT. Amino acids: CASSPGTSSCGELFF.

The sample holds one count of this clone. The chain is built from TRBV5-4 and TRBJ2-5, with 10 bases fitting TRBD2. Germline values: CDR1 SGHNT, CDR2 YYREEE (reference sequence). The V gene end was trimmed by 0 bases and the J gene end by 2 bases; junction bases not matched to a gene: 10. The CDR3 is made up of 18 amino acids. The CDR3 spells CASSLGSSGRRVQETQYF. As DNA, the CDR3 is TGTGCCAGCAGCTTGGGTTCTAGCGGGAGAAGGGTTCAAGAGACCCAGTACTTC.